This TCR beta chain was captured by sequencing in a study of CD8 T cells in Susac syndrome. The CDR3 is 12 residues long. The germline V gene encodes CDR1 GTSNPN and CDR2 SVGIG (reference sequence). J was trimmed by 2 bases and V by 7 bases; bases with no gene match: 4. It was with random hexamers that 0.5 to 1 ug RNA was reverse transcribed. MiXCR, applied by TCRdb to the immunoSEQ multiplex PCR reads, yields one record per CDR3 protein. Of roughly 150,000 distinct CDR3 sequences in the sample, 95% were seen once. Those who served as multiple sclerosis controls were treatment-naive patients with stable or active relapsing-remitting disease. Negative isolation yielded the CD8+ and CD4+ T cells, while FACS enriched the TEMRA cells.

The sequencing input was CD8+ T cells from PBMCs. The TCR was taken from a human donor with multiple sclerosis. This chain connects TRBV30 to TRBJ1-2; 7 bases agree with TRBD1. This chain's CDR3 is CASGGTNYGYTF. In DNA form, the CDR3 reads TGTGCCTCAGGGGGGACGAACTATGGCTACACCTTC.